This T cell receptor beta chain is drawn from a study of Ad26.COV2.S vaccination and SARS-CoV-2 variants (dated by TCRdb to about 2021). Context from the whole study: Vaccine-arm donors were drawn from COV1001, a multicentre, randomized, double-blind, placebo-controlled phase I-IIa trial of Ad26.COV2.S in healthy adults. Ad26.COV2.S was administered intramuscularly at a dose of 5x10^10 or 1x10^11 viral particles, either as one shot or as two shots given 56 days apart. Sequencing of the TCRbeta repertoire served to evaluate the specificity and breadth of SARS-CoV-2-reactive T cell receptors following Ad26.COV2.S vaccination. A total of 32 samples were included in the TCR-sequenced set, comprising roughly 19 Ad26.COV2.S vaccine recipients, 5 placebo recipients and 8 SARS-CoV-2 convalescent individuals. Trial participants were randomized into five groups of five, in which low-dose or high-dose Ad26.COV2.S was given once or twice, or placebo was given on both occasions. Investigators did not know the trial group allocation while performing experiments and assessing outcomes.

The treatment or condition label corresponds to: around 19 received Ad26.COV2.S at low or high dose, single or two shots; 5 received placebo; per-sample allocation not given. Repertoires of vaccine and placebo recipients were sequenced from samples collected on day 63 after the first injection. Between 29 July and 7 August 2020, Cohort 1b enrolled 20 to 30 adults aged 18-55 years at one site in Boston, USA. Ad26.COV2.S was a replication-incompetent adenovirus type 26 vector that expressed a prefusion-stabilized SARS-CoV-2 spike protein derived from the original Wuhan strain. General findings and caveats noted by the study authors: The study lacked the statistical power to compare responses across vaccine doses or regimens. Higher spike-specific TCR breadth was observed in Ad26.COV2.S recipients than in placebo recipients (P = 0.0014). After vaccination, spike-specific CD8+ and CD4+ T cell responses were reported to show substantial breadth. According to the authors, total T cell responses may have been underestimated by the TCR breadth and depth analyses. Non-spike TCR breadth was comparable between vaccine and placebo recipients, consistent with the vaccine containing only spike.

The immunoSEQ Assay was the method used to sequence TCRbeta CDR3 regions. After extraction, genomic DNA underwent amplification by bias-controlled multiplex PCR, followed by high-throughput sequencing. The source study handled its data this way. To quantify the absolute abundance of every unique TCRbeta CDR3 region, sequences were collapsed and filtered. Usable DNA was measured by amplifying reference genes present in all nucleated cells, and TCRbeta template counts were normalized to that usable DNA to estimate T cell fraction. Repertoire TCRs were annotated as SARS-CoV-2-specific by exact matching of V gene, CDR3 amino acid sequence and J gene to a known reactive TCR set. The reference SARS-CoV-2 TCR set was derived from MIRA and filtered for enrichment in COVID-19-positive ImmuneCODE repertoires, a step that removed public or cross-reactive TCRs. Based on the MIRA antigens, annotated TCRs were further analysed at the level of specific ORF or position within ORF. Depth was the summed frequency of annotated unique rearrangements, while breadth was defined as annotated unique rearrangements over total unique productive rearrangements. Group comparisons of TCR breadth used two-sided Wilcoxon rank-sum tests. Here the immuneACCESS table is served through TCRdb, limited to in-frame sequences with V and J called. Missing clones are a known gap in these copies; in checked studies unresolved V genes cover under half, and the rest lacks a known reason. The V and J calls and clone size come from that table; D and trimming were worked out from the DNA. The sample contains some 400,000 clones, roughly 90% of them found a single time. Clones ranked in the top ten supply under 2% of the sample.

The CDR1 and CDR2 encoded by the germline V gene are SNHLY and FYNNEI. The CDR3 runs 12 amino acids, cysteine and phenylalanine included. The CDR3 DNA has 36 bases and is translated from base 1. Trimming costs V 7 bases and J 9 bases, and their ends lie 13 bases apart. This clone is a singleton in its sample. Its target antigen remains unknown. Per-nucleotide qualities are absent, and no much larger clonotype sits a single base away. The chain is encoded by TRBV2 joined to TRBJ2-1, with no D gene named confidently. The specimen comprised peripheral blood, sampled in a trial of Ad26.COV2.S vaccine versus placebo. This TCR was recovered from a person aged 18-60 years who received the Ad26.COV2.S COVID-19 vaccine or a placebo. The base sequence is TGTGCCAGCAACCCCGGAGCCCCTGAGCAGTTCTTC. This is translated as CASNPGAPEQFF.